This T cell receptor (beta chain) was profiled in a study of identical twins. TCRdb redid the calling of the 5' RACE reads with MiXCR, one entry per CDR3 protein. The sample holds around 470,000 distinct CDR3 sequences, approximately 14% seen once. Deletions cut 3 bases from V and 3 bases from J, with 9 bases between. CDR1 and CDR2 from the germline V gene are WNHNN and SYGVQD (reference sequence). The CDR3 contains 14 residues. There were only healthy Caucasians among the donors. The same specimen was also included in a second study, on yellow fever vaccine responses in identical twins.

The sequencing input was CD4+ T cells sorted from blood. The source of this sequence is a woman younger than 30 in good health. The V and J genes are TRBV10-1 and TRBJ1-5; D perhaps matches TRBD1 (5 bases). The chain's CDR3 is CASSESGANQPQHF. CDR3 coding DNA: TGCGCCAGCAGTGAATCCGGGGCCAATCAGCCCCAGCATTTT.